This TCR beta chain stems from a study of blood T cells in healthy people across ages. This clonotype has more than one count but fewer than ten. The authors ran a second PCR of 7 to 11 cycles using a sample-barcoded 5' primer and a J-beta primer mix. TCRdb ran MiXCR on the 5' RACE reads and lists one entry per CDR3 protein. The repertoire holds 450,000 to 650,000 distinct CDR3 sequences, with more than 20% as singletons. This CDR3 contains 15 residues. Deletions cut 6 bases from V and 1 base from J, with 18 bases between. Germline CDR1 reads GTSNPN; CDR2 reads SVGIG (reference sequence). The data also belong to a second study, concerning T cells of mothers and their children.

The material sequenced was blood. The clonotype comes from a boy aged 5-17 years in good health. J is TRBJ2-5 and V is TRBV30, with D possibly called TRBD1 or TRBD2 (6 bases each). The CDR3 protein is CACTWGALVQETQYF. In nucleotides, the CDR3 is TGTGCCTGTACCTGGGGGGCCCTGGTCCAAGAGACCCAGTACTTC.